Following are 9 T cell receptor beta chains from one sample sequenced in a study of CXCR3-negative and CXCR3-positive naive CD8 T cells. Libraries were UMI-labeled 5' RACE TRB cDNA. TCRdb reanalyzed the 5' RACE reads, giving one entry per CDR3 protein sequence and no DNA. Recorded for this sample: roughly 39,000 distinct CDR3 sequences. The specimen sequenced was memory CD8+ T cells from blood. The source of these receptors is a human donor in good health. Some clones in this sample may be carry-over from other donors' samples.

J is TRBJ2-3 and V is TRBV6-2 or TRBV6-3. CDR1 is MNHEY, CDR2 SVGEGT, per germline. The CDR3 loop spans 11 amino acids. The CDR3 loop reads CASSYIDTQYF.

The CDR3: CASSQVPSSGSTDTQYF. This chain joins TRBV4-1 and TRBJ2-3; TCRdb's assignment of TRBD2 cannot be checked, as there is no DNA. The CDR3 consists of 17 residues. Per the germline V gene, CDR1 is MGHRA and CDR2 is YSYEKL.

The rearrangement joins TRBV29-1 to TRBJ2-7; as DNA is missing, the TRBD1 call by TCRdb cannot be tested. The length of the CDR3 is 16 residues. In germline, CDR1 is SQVTM, CDR2 ANQGSEA. The CDR3 here is CSVDGVGQGVSYEQYF.

This sequence joins TRBV28 and TRBJ2-7; the TCRdb call, TRBD1, lacks DNA for checking. CDR1 is MDHEN and CDR2 is SYDVKM in the germline V gene. The CDR3 extends over 14 amino acids. This chain's CDR3 is CASSLGPAPDEQYF.

The chain employs TRBV12-3 or TRBV12-4 and TRBJ2-2; TCRdb selects TRBD1, and the lack of DNA leaves this call unchecked. This CDR3 spans 16 amino acids. The CDR3 sequence is CASSPVGQGITGELFF.

This rearrangement joins TRBV19 to TRBJ2-5. This CDR3 is built from 13 residues. The germline V gene encodes CDR1 LNHDA and CDR2 SQIVND (reference sequence). CDR3: CASSNRHQETQYF.

The chain joins TRBV6-4 to TRBJ2-2. CDR3 length: 13 residues. CDR1 and CDR2 (germline): MRHNA, SNTAGT. The CDR3 sequence: CASSRTNTGELFF.

The J gene is TRBJ2-7, the V gene TRBV4-2; the TCRdb call, TRBD1, lacks DNA for checking. The germline CDR1 and CDR2 sequences are LGHNA and YNFKEQ. The CDR3 spans 14 residues. CDR3 residues: CASMGDGVAHEQYF.

The chain has TRBV6-2 or TRBV6-3 and TRBJ1-1; TCRdb selects TRBD1, and the lack of DNA leaves this call unchecked. From germline, CDR1 is MNHEY and CDR2 SVGEGT. The CDR3 consists of 14 residues. The CDR3: CASTWTGELGEAFF.